The 18 T cell receptor beta chains reported below all come from one sample, sequenced in a study of T-cell reconstitution after alpha-beta-depleted transplantation in children. TCRbeta library preparation incorporated unique molecular identifiers. Via MiXCR, TCRdb re-called the PCR reads, giving one row per CDR3 protein. The sample yields fewer than 1 million distinct CDR3 sequences, roughly 16% seen once. Sequenced here: PBMCs, mostly from graft donor cells, sampled 360 days after TCRalphabeta/CD19-depleted stem cell transplant. The receptors were sampled from a male patient under 18 who had a stem cell transplant for acute lymphoblastic leukemia, so the T cells may come from the graft donor.

The table lists this clonotype with many counts. An end of the junction differs from the germline gene, which may be a read error. CDR3 sequence: CASSLSGGLIF. CDR3 in DNA: TGTGCCAGCAGTTTATCAGGGGGCCTGATCTTC. The chain is built from TRBV27 and TRBJ2-1, with 7 bases fitting TRBD1. Germline lookup yields CDR1 MNHEY and CDR2 SMNVEV (reference sequence). The CDR3 contains 11 residues.

This clonotype was picked up a small number of times. The chain links TRBV5-1 to TRBJ2-7; D not resolved. The CDR3 runs to 15 residues. Between the trimmed V and J ends, which lost 0 bases and 3 bases, there was a span of 13 bases. Germline assignment: CDR1 SGHRS and CDR2 YFSETQ. The CDR3 protein is CASSLDGVWGYEQYF. In nucleotides, the CDR3 is TGCGCCAGCAGCTTGGATGGGGTTTGGGGCTACGAGCAGTACTTC.

This clonotype was observed a handful of times. The rearrangement uses TRBV6-4 and TRBJ2-3, with a tentative D call TRBD1 (5 bases). Per germline, CDR1 MRHNA and CDR2 SNTAGT. The ends were cut back, 6 bases at V and 3 bases at J, with 16 bases in the middle. This CDR3 spans 15 amino acids. The chain's CDR3 is CASRDDSWGTDTQYF. Written as DNA, the CDR3 is TGTGCCAGCAGGGATGACAGCTGGGGAACAGATACGCAGTATTTT.

This clonotype was seen more than once but under ten times. The V call is TRBV7-9, the J call TRBJ1-1, with D uncertain. V was pared by 2 bases and J by 4 bases, with 11 bases between. This CDR3 has 14 residues. The germline V gene encodes CDR1 SEHNR and CDR2 FQNEAQ (reference sequence). CDR3 loop: CASSLSSGTTEAFF. The CDR3 nucleotides read TGTGCCAGCAGCTTATCGTCGGGAACCACTGAAGCTTTCTTT.

CDR3 sequence reads: CASSFYEPQETQYF. The CDR3 nucleotides read TGTGCCAGCAGTTTCTACGAACCCCAAGAGACCCAGTACTTC. The chain uses TRBV12-3 or TRBV12-4 and TRBJ2-5; D remains unclear. The CDR3 is 14 amino acids. Trimming cost V 3 bases and J 1 base, with 9 bases left between them.

This clonotype was seen only a few times. The chain joins TRBV2 to TRBJ1-2; the D is unclear. In germline, CDR1 is SNHLY, CDR2 FYNNEI. V was shortened by 1 base and J by 4 bases, with 7 bases between the two germline ends. This CDR3 contains 13 residues. The CDR3 region has the DNA TGTGCCAGCAGTGAAGTTGGGCCCTATGGCTACACCTTC. This encodes CASSEVGPYGYTF.

This rearrangement joins TRBV29-1 to TRBJ2-1; 11 nucleotides line up with TRBD2. CDR3 length: 14 residues. V was clipped by 5 bases and J by 7 bases; unmatched bases: 7. CDR1 is SQVTM, CDR2 ANQGSEA, per germline. CDR3 in amino acids: CSVTTSGNENEQFF. In nucleotides, the CDR3 is TGCAGCGTTACGACTAGCGGGAACGAAAATGAGCAGTTCTTC.

This clonotype was observed a handful of times. CDR3 nucleotides: TGTGCCAGCAGTTTATCGCTGGCTAGCGGGCGTCGTGAGCAGTACTTC. It is translated as CASSLSLASGRREQYF. This rearrangement joins TRBV27 to TRBJ2-7; TRBD2 matches at 8 bases. This CDR3 has 16 amino acids. The V and J ends lost 0 bases and 7 bases, in that order; junction bases with no gene match: 11. The germline V gene encodes CDR1 MNHEY and CDR2 SMNVEV (reference sequence).

V gene TRBV18 combines with J gene TRBJ1-5; 7 nucleotides line up with TRBD1. The CDR3 totals 16 residues. Germline CDR1 reads KGHSH; CDR2 reads LQKENI. The V gene end was trimmed by 3 bases and the J gene end by 4 bases; junction bases not matched to a gene: 9. The CDR3 region is CASSPSQGMVNQPQHF. CDR3 in DNA: TGTGCCAGCTCACCGTCACAGGGGATGGTGAATCAGCCCCAGCATTTT.

A few counts support this clonotype. The chain couples TRBV6-1 to TRBJ2-7, with D possibly being TRBD2 (6 bases). CDR3 size: 16 residues. V gave up 5 bases and J gave up 2 bases, with 19 bases separating them. Germline loops: CDR1 MNHNS, CDR2 SASEGT. The CDR3 sequence: CASSPRGGSGPYEQYF. Here the CDR3 DNA reads TGTGCCAGCAGTCCCCGGGGAGGTAGCGGCCCCTACGAGCAGTACTTC.

This clonotype was picked up a small number of times. CDR3 nucleotide sequence: TGTGCCAGCAGCCTAACAGGGTTGGCCATTGAGCAGTTCTTC. Translated, it gives CASSLTGLAIEQFF. This chain connects TRBV9 to TRBJ2-1; perhaps TRBD1 as D (6 bases). V lost 4 bases and J 9 bases, leaving 17 bases between the germline ends. The CDR3 is made up of 14 amino acids. CDR1 and CDR2 (germline): SGDLS, YYNGEE.

This clonotype has more than one count but fewer than ten. CDR3 loop: CATSRDLTGPETQYF. In DNA form, the CDR3 reads TGTGCCACCAGCAGAGACCTAACAGGGCCGGAGACCCAGTACTTC. The chain uses TRBV15 and TRBJ2-5; the D gene is possibly TRBD1 (6 bases). The length of the CDR3 is 15 residues. Germline V lookup: CDR1 LNHNV, CDR2 YYDKDF (reference sequence). Trimming shortened V by 0 bases and J by 5 bases, and 13 bases separated the two germline ends.

V and J are TRBV12-3 or TRBV12-4 and TRBJ2-1, with TRBD1 as a possible D gene (6 bases). V lost 6 bases, J lost 6 bases, and 12 bases lay in between. The CDR3 is 13 amino acids. The CDR3 DNA sequence: TGTGCCAGCAGGCACAGGGAGTTCAATGAGCAGTTCTTC. The encoded protein is CASRHREFNEQFF.

The chain employs TRBV10-3 and TRBJ2-7, with TRBD1 identical over 9 bases. The CDR3 length is 14 residues. With 3 bases clipped from V and 4 bases from J, the junction kept 4 bases outside the gene matches. CDR1 is ENHRY and CDR2 is SYGVKD in the germline V gene. Written as DNA, the CDR3 is TGTGCCATCAGTGAATGGGACAGGGAATACGAGCAGTACTTC. Protein sequence: CAISEWDREYEQYF.

This clonotype turned up a few times. The genes are TRBV9 and TRBJ2-3; D is unresolved. V gave up 0 bases and J gave up 1 base, with 6 bases separating them. The V gene's germline CDR1 is SGDLS and CDR2 YYNGEE. This CDR3 comprises 14 residues. CDR3 sequence (DNA): TGTGCCAGCAGCGTAGTCAGAGGCACAGATACGCAGTATTTT. It is translated as CASSVVRGTDTQYF. The full variable domain, completed using reference TRBV9 and TRBJ2-3, is DSGVTQTPKHLITATGQRVTLRCSPRSGDLSVYWYQQSLDQGLQFLIQYYNGEERAKGNILERFSAQQFPDLHSELNLSSLELGDSALYFCASSVVRGTDTQYFGPGTRLTVL.

This clonotype was seen more than once but under ten times. The chain couples TRBV4-1 to TRBJ2-2, with D tentatively TRBD2 (7 bases). V was cut by 7 bases and J by 8 bases, with 29 bases left in between. Germline CDR1 and CDR2: MGHRA and YSYEKL. The CDR3 extends over 18 amino acids. The CDR3 DNA reads as TGCGCCAGCACCAACAGGATTAAGGAGAAGGGGGGGACTGGGGAGCTGTTTTTT. It yields the protein CASTNRIKEKGGTGELFF.

The rearrangement links TRBV7-8 to TRBJ2-3, with 11 bases aligning to TRBD1. The V gene end was trimmed by 5 bases and the J gene end by 7 bases; junction bases not matched to a gene: 11. Germline V gene sequence: CDR1 SGHVS, CDR2 FQNEAQ. CDR3 length: 16 amino acids. The DNA for the CDR3 is TGTGCCAGCAGCCCCACACCCGGGACAGGGGGTAATACGCAGTATTTT. Encoded protein: CASSPTPGTGGNTQYF.

This clonotype was observed many times. The rearrangement joins TRBV29-1 to TRBJ2-5, with 9 bases matching TRBD1. The germline V gene has CDR1 SQVTM and CDR2 ANQGSEA. This CDR3 region has 14 residues. With V trimmed by 4 bases and J by 5 bases, 8 bases remained unmatched. This chain's CDR3 is CSVVDRGGGETQYF. CDR3 DNA sequence: TGCAGCGTTGTGGACAGGGGAGGCGGTGAGACCCAGTACTTC.